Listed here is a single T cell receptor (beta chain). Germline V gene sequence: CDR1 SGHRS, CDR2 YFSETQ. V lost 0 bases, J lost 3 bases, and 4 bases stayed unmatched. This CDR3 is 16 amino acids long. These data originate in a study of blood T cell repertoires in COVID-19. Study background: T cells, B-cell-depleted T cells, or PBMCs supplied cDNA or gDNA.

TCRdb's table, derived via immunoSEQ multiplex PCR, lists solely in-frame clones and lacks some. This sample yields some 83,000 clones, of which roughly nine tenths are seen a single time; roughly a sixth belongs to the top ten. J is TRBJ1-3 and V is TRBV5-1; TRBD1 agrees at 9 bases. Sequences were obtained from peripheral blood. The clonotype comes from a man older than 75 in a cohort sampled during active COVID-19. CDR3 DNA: TGCGCCAGCAGCTTGGCTTACAGGGGGCTTGGAAACACCATATATTTT. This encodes CASSLAYRGLGNTIYF.